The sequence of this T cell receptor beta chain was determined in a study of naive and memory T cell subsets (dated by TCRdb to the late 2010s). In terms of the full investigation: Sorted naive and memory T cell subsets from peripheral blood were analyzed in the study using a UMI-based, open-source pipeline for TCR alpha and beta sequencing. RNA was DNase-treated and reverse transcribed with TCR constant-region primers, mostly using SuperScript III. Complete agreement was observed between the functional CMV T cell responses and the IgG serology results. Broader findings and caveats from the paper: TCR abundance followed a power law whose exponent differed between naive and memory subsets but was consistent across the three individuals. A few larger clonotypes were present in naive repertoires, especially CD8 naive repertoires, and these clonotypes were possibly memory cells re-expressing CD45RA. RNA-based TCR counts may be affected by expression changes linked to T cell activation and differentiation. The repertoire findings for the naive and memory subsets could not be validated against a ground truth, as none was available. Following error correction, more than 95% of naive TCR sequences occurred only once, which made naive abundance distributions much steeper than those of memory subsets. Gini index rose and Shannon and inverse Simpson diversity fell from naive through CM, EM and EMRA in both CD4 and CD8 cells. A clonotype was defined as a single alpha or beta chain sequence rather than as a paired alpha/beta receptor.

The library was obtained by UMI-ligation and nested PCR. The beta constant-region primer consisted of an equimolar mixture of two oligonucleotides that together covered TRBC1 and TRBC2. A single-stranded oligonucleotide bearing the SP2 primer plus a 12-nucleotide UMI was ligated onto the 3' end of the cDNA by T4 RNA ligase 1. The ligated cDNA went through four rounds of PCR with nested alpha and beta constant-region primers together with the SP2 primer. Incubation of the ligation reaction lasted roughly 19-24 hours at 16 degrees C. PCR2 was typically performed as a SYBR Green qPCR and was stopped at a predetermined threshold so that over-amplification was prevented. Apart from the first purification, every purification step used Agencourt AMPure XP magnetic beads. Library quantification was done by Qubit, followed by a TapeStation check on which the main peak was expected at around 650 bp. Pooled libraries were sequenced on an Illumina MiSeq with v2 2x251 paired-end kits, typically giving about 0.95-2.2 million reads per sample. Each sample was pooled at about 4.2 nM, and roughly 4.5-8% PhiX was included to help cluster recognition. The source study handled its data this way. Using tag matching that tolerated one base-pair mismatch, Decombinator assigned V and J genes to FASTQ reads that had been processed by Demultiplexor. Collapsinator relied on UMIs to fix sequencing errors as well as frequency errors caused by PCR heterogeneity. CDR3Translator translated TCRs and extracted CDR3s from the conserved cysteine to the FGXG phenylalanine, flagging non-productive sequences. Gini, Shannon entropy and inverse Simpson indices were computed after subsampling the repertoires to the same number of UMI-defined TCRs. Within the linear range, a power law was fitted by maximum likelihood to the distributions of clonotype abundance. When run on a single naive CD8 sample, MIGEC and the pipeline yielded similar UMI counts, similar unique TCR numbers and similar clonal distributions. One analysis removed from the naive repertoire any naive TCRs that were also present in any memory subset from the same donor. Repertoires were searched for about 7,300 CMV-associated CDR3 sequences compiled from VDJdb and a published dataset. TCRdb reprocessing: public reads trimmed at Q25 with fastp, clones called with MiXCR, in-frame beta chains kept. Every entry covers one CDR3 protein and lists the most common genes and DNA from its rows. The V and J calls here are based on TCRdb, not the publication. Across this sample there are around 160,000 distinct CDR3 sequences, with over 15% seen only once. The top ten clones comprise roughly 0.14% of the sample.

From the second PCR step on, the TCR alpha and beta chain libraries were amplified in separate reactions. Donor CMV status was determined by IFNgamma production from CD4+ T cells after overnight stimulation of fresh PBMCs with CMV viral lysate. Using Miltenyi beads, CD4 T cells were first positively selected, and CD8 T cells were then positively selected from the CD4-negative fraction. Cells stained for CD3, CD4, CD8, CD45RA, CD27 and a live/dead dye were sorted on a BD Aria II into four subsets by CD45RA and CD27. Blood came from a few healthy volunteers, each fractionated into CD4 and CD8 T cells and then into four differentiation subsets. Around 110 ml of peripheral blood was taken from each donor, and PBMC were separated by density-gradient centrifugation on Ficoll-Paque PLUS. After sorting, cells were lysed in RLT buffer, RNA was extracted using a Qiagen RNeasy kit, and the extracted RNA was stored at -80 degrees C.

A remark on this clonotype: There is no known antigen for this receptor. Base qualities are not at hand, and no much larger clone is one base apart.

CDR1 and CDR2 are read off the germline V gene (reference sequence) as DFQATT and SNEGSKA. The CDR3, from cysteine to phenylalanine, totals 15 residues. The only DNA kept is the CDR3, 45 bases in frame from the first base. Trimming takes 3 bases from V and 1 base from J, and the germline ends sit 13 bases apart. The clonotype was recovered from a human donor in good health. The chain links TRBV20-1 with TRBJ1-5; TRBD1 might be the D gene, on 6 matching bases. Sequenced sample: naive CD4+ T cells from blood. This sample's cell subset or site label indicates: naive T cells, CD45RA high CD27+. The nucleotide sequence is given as TGCAGTGCTAGGGCGACAGGTCGGAGCAATCAGCCCCAGCATTTT. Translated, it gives CSARATGRSNQPQHF.